This entry lists 10 T cell receptor beta chains sequenced from one sample in a study of regulatory T cells in long-lasting Graves disease. Time point meaning: newly diagnosed GD, antithyroid drugs for less than 3 months. PBMC RNA was the source of the TCR library. CDR3 regions were amplified by Arm-PCR using iRepertoire HTBI primers to build TCR beta libraries. Using its own MiXCR run on the multiplex PCR reads, TCRdb lists one record per CDR3 protein. Of fewer than 550,000 distinct CDR3 sequences listed, 15% to 20% are singletons. A further study also used this sample, focusing on T cells in Graves' hyperthyroidism and ophthalmopathy.

This material consisted of peripheral blood mononuclear cells (PBMCs), taken at new diagnosis, from a patient treated with antithyroid drugs. These receptors all come from a woman aged 35-60 years with Graves disease.

At least ten counts were recorded for this clonotype. This chain connects TRBV6-4 to TRBJ1-1, with a weak D call TRBD1 (5 bases). Germline CDR1 and CDR2: MRHNA and SNTAGT. Trimming left V 3 bases short and J 4 bases short, with 9 bases between. CDR3 length: 13 amino acids. CDR3 nucleotide sequence: TGTGCCAGCAGTGAGGGGCAGGCCACTGAAGCTTTCTTT. Protein sequence: CASSEGQATEAFF.

The chain employs TRBV18 and TRBJ1-2; D not resolved. In germline, CDR1 is KGHSH, CDR2 LQKENI. The CDR3 sequence is 15 residues long. The V end lost 6 bases, the J end lost 0 bases, and 14 bases lay between the germline ends. The CDR3 region is CASSSGQTSNYGYTF. In nucleotides, the CDR3 is TGTGCCAGCTCCAGTGGGCAGACCTCTAACTATGGCTACACCTTC.

The table lists this clonotype with a count of one. The chain uses TRBV27 and TRBJ2-1, with 10 positions matching TRBD1. Per germline, CDR1 MNHEY and CDR2 SMNVEV (reference sequence). CDR3 length: 17 residues. Germline trimming cut 11 bases from V and 0 bases from J; bases unmatched to any gene: 13. The CDR3 nucleotides are TGTGCCGCCAGACAGGGGGCAAGCCTTATCTCCTACAATGAGCAGTTCTTC. This gives the protein CAARQGASLISYNEQFF.

The chain employs TRBV12-3 or TRBV12-4 and TRBJ1-3; D remains unclear. The V gene lost 6 bases and the J gene lost 0 bases, with 9 bases spanning the gap. The CDR3 has 14 residues. The CDR3 DNA sequence: TGTGCCAGCAGGGAACAGCTCTCTGGAAACACCATATATTTT. Its translation is CASREQLSGNTIYF.

There are many counts of this clonotype. V is TRBV12-3 or TRBV12-4 and J is TRBJ2-5; TRBD1 matches at 7 bases. V lost 2 bases and J lost 3; bases outside the gene matches: 12. The CDR3 is 17 residues long. This CDR3 reads CASSLKGSGGPKETQYF. CDR3 bases: TGTGCCAGCAGTTTAAAAGGATCAGGGGGACCGAAAGAGACCCAGTACTTC.

A note on this clonotype: One base away lies a much larger clone, so this may be a sequencing read error. The CDR3 is CASSKGGGKDRQYF. The CDR3 DNA follows: TGTGCCAGCAGCAAAGGCGGGGGCAAGGATAGGCAGTATTTT. The chain joins TRBV7-8 to TRBJ2-3; weak D call: TRBD2 (7 bases). This CDR3 comprises 14 residues. Germline CDR1 reads SGHVS; CDR2 reads FQNEAQ.

This clonotype was observed a few times. This may arise from a read error, as a much more abundant clone is one base away. The CDR3 loop is CASSSSIAYEQYF. DNA for the CDR3: TGTGCCAGCAGTTCATCGATTGCCTACGAGCAGTACTTC. The V call is TRBV27, the J call TRBJ2-7; D is ambiguous. The CDR3 consists of 13 residues. Germline CDR1 is MNHEY and CDR2 is SMNVEV (reference sequence). The germline V and J ends were trimmed by 4 bases and 2 bases, with 9 bases remaining between them.

This clonotype has only a few counts. The CDR3 protein is CASSSGQTFGNTIYF. The CDR3 bases are TGTGCCAGCAGCTCGGGACAGACCTTTGGAAACACCATATATTTT. The chain employs TRBV7-2 and TRBJ1-3; 7 bases match TRBD1. The CDR3 extends over 15 amino acids. Trimming took 4 bases from V and 3 from J; bases not matched to a gene: 6. The germline V gene has CDR1 SGHTA and CDR2 FQGNSA.

This clonotype was detected ten times or more. The chain joins TRBV28 to TRBJ1-3; TRBD1 matches at 8 bases. There are 17 residues in the CDR3. CDR1 and CDR2 (germline): MDHEN, SYDVKM. With 3 bases clipped from V and 0 bases from J, the junction kept 7 bases outside the gene matches. The CDR3 region is CASSLPMTGVSGNTIYF. CDR3 DNA sequence: TGTGCCAGCAGTTTGCCGATGACAGGGGTCTCTGGAAACACCATATATTTT. Combining the CDR3 with reference TRBV28 and TRBJ1-3 gives the whole variable domain DVKVTQSSRYLVKRTGEKVFLECVQDMDHENMFWYRQDPGLGLRLIYFSYDVKMKEKGDIPEGYSVSREKKERFSLILESASTNQTSMYLCASSLPMTGVSGNTIYFGEGSWLTVV.

In its sample, this clonotype was seen many times. This chain joins TRBV2 and TRBJ1-1; the D is unclear. CDR1 is SNHLY and CDR2 is FYNNEI in the germline V gene. Trimming pared 7 bases from V and 3 bases from J, leaving 15 bases between. The CDR3 has 14 amino acids. CDR3 amino acids: CASTHNGQYTEAFF. CDR3 bases: TGTGCCAGCACCCACAACGGGCAGTACACTGAAGCTTTCTTT. Looking up the rest from reference TRBV2 and TRBJ1-1 gives the full variable domain: EPEVTQTPSHQVTQMGQEVILRCVPISNHLYFYWYRQILGQKVEFLVSFYNNEISEKSEIFDDQFSVERPDGSNFTLKIRSTKLEDSAMYFCASTHNGQYTEAFFGQGTRLTVV.